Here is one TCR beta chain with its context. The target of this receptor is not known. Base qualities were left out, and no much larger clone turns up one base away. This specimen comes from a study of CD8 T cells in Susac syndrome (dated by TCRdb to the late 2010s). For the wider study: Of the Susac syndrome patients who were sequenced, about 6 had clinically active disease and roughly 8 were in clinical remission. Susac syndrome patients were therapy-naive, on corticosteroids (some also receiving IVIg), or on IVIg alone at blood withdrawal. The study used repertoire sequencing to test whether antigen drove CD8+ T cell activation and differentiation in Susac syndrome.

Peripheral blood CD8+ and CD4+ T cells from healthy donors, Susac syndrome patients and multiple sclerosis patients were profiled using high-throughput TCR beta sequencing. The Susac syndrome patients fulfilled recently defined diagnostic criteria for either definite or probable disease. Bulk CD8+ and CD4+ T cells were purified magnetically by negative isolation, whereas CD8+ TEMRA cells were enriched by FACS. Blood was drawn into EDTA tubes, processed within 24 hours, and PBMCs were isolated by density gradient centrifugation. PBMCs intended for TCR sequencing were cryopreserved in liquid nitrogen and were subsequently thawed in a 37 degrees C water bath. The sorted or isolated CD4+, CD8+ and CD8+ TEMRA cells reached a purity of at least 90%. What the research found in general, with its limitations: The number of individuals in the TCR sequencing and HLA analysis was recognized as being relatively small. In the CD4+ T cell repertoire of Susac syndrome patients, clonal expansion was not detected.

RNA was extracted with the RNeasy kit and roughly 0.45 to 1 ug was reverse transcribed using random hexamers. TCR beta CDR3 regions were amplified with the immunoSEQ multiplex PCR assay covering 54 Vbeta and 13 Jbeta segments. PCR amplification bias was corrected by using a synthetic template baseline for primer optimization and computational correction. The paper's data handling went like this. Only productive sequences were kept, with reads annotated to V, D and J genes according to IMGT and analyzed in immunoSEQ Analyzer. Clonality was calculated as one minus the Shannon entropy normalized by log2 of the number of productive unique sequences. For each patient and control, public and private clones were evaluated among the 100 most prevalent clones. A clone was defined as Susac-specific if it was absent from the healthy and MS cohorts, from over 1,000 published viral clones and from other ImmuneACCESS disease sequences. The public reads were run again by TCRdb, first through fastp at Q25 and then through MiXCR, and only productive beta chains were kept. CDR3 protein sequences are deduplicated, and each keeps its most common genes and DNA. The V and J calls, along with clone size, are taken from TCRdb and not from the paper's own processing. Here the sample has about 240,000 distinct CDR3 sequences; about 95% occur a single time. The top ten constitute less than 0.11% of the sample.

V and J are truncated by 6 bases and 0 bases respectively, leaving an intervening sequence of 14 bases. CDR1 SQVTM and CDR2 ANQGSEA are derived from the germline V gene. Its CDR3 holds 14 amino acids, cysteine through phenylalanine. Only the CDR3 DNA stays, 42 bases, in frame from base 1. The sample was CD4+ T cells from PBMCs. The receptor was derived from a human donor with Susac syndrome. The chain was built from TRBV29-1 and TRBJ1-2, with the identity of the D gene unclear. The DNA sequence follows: TGCAGCGTGGCACCAAGGTTAGCTAACTATGGCTACACCTTC. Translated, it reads CSVAPRLANYGYTF.